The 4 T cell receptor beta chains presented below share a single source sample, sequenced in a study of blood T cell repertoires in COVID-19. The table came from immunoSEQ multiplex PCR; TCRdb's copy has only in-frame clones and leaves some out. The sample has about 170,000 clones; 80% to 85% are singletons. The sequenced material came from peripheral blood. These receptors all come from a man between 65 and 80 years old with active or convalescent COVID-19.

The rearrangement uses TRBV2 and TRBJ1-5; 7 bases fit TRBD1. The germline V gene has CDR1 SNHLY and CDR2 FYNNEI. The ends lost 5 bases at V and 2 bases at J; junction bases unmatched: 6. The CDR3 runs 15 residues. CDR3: CASSQGGAGNQPQHF. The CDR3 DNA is TGTGCCAGCAGTCAAGGGGGCGCGGGCAATCAGCCCCAGCATTTT.

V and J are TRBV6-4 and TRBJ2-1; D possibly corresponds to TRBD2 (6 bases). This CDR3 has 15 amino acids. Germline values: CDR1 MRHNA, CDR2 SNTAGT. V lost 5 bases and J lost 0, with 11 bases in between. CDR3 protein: CASSPRGSSYNEQFF. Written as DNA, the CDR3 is TGTGCCAGCAGTCCCCGGGGGAGCTCCTACAATGAGCAGTTCTTC.

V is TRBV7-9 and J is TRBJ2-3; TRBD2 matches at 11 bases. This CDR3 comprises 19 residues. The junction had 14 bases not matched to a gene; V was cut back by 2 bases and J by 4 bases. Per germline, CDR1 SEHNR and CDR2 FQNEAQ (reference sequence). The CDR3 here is CASSLKGGTSGSASDTQYF. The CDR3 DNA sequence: TGTGCCAGCAGCTTAAAGGGCGGAACTAGCGGGAGTGCGTCAGATACGCAGTATTTT.

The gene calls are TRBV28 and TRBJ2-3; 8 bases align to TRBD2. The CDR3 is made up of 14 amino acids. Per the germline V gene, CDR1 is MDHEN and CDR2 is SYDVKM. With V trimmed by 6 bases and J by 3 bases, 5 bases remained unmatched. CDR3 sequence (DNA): TGTGCCAGCAGCTCTCCGGGGGGGACAGATACGCAGTATTTT. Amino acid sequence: CASSSPGGTDTQYF. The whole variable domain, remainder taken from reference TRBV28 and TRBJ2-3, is DVKVTQSSRYLVKRTGEKVFLECVQDMDHENMFWYRQDPGLGLRLIYFSYDVKMKEKGDIPEGYSVSREKKERFSLILESASTNQTSMYLCASSSPGGTDTQYFGPGTRLTVL.